This entry lists 24 T cell receptor beta chains sequenced from one sample in a study of T cell repertoires in aging, cancer and after chemotherapy. Amplification of TCR beta used genomic DNA extracted from peripheral blood. A mixed TRB-A/B primer pool amplified rearranged TRB by multiplex touch-down PCR. Via MiXCR, TCRdb re-called the multiplex PCR reads, giving one row per CDR3 protein. The data hold approximately 11,000 distinct CDR3 sequences, with around 44% observed a single time. The sequenced sample was blood. The receptors stem from a human donor in good health.

The chain joins TRBV20-1 to TRBJ2-1; 7 nucleotides line up with TRBD2. The CDR3 is 15 amino acids. Germline V gene lookup returns CDR1 DFQATT and CDR2 SNEGSKA (reference sequence). With V trimmed by 2 bases and J by 3 bases, 7 bases remained unmatched. CDR3 bases: TGCAGTGCTAGACATGCTAGCGGAAACTACAATGAGCAGTTCTTC. Protein sequence: CSARHASGNYNEQFF.

This chain connects TRBV6-5 to TRBJ2-1, with 7 bases fitting TRBD2. V lost 6 bases and J lost 6; bases outside the gene matches: 5. The CDR3 runs to 13 residues. Germline lookup yields CDR1 MNHEY and CDR2 SVGAGI. In DNA form, the CDR3 reads TGTGCCAGCAGACGCGGACTAGTCAATGAGCAGTTCTTC. Amino acids: CASRRGLVNEQFF.

This clonotype was counted only a few times. The chain has TRBV6-6 and TRBJ1-3, with 8 bases identical to TRBD1. With V trimmed by 8 bases and J by 9 bases, 6 bases remained unmatched. There are 12 residues in the CDR3. Germline lookup yields CDR1 MNHNY and CDR2 SVGAGI (reference sequence). CDR3: CASADGTGTIYF. The CDR3 nucleotides read TGTGCCAGCGCCGACGGGACAGGCACCATATATTTT.

A note on this clonotype: The junction does not match germline at one end; this may be a read error. The chain carries TRBV20-1 and TRBJ2-1; 9 nucleotides align to TRBD2. Germline V gene lookup returns CDR1 DFQATT and CDR2 SNEGSKA (reference sequence). CDR3 length equals 15 residues. CDR3 region: CSDRPLAGIVNEQFF. In DNA, the CDR3 is TGCAGTGATAGACCTCTAGCGGGGATCGTCAATGAGCAGTTCTTC.

This chain joins TRBV4-1 and TRBJ1-5; D possibly corresponds to TRBD1 (6 bases). Germline V lookup: CDR1 MGHRA, CDR2 YSYEKL. Trimming left V 0 bases short and J 4 bases short, with 7 bases between. The CDR3 runs 14 residues. Written as DNA, the CDR3 is TGCGCCAGCAGCCAAGACAGGGGTAATCAGCCCCAGCATTTT. Translating gives CASSQDRGNQPQHF.

The chain links TRBV7-9 to TRBJ2-5, with no clear D. CDR1 is SEHNR and CDR2 is FQNEAQ in the germline V gene (reference sequence). V shed 2 bases and J shed 7 bases, with 20 bases lying between them. The CDR3 extends over 16 amino acids. DNA for the CDR3: TGTGCCAGCAGCTTATACGAGTTCTGGATGCCCGCGACCCAGTACTTC. It yields the protein CASSLYEFWMPATQYF.

The genes are TRBV15 and TRBJ1-4, with a weak D call TRBD1 (5 bases). CDR3 length equals 16 residues. V was trimmed by 3 bases and J by 6 bases, leaving 17 bases between them. The V gene's germline CDR1 is LNHNV and CDR2 YYDKDF (reference sequence). The CDR3 protein is CATSRGGGRYDEKLFF. As DNA, the CDR3 is TGTGCCACCAGCAGGGGGGGTGGGAGGTACGATGAAAAACTGTTTTTT.

The genes are TRBV10-3 and TRBJ2-1; 14 bases are shared with TRBD2. The junction had 0 bases not matched to a gene; V was cut back by 0 bases and J by 2 bases. This CDR3 spans 17 amino acids. Germline CDR1 is ENHRY and CDR2 is SYGVKD. The CDR3 DNA sequence: TGTGCCATCAGTGAGTCGACTAGCGGGGGGGCCTACAATGAGCAGTTCTTC. Encoded protein: CAISESTSGGAYNEQFF.

This chain uses TRBV24-1 with TRBJ2-3, with 8 nucleotides matching TRBD1. Germline CDR1 is KGHDR and CDR2 is SFDVKD. The V gene end was trimmed by 1 base and the J gene end by 3 bases; junction bases not matched to a gene: 8. The CDR3 sequence is 17 residues long. CDR3: CATSDFSSRGQTDTQYF. The CDR3 nucleotides read TGTGCCACCAGTGATTTCTCGAGCAGGGGGCAGACAGATACGCAGTATTTT.

This clonotype was detected only a few times. The chain joins TRBV30 to TRBJ1-1; no clear D. V lost 4 bases to trimming and J lost 0 bases, with 12 bases between them. Germline V gene data show CDR1 as GTSNPN and CDR2 as SVGIG (reference sequence). The CDR3 covers 14 residues. The CDR3 is CAWIRSALNTEAFF. CDR3 in DNA: TGTGCCTGGATCCGGTCAGCGTTGAACACTGAAGCTTTCTTT. The variable domain in full, completed from reference TRBV30 and TRBJ1-1, reads SQTIHQWPATLVQPVGSPLSLECTVEGTSNPNLYWYRQAAGRGLQLLFYSVGIGQISSEVPQNLSASRPQDRQFILSSKKLLLSDSGFYLCAWIRSALNTEAFFGQGTRLTVV.

This clonotype was counted only a few times. As DNA, the CDR3 is TGTGCCAGCAGTACGCAGGGGGACCACAATGAGCAGTTCTTC. Protein: CASSTQGDHNEQFF. This rearrangement joins TRBV6-5 to TRBJ2-1; TRBD1 matches 7 bases. This CDR3 has 14 residues. Losses at the gene ends were 5 bases for V and 5 bases for J; bases not matched to a gene: 6. Per germline, CDR1 MNHEY and CDR2 SVGAGI.

This clonotype turned up a few times. The chain couples TRBV7-9 to TRBJ1-6; D might be TRBD1 (6 bases). The V gene's germline CDR1 is SEHNR and CDR2 FQNEAQ (reference sequence). V lost 5 bases, J lost 5 bases, and 13 bases lay in between. The CDR3 consists of 15 residues. Written as DNA, the CDR3 is TGTGCCAGCAGCCCCAGGGGTTCTAATAATTCACCCCTCCACTTT. Protein: CASSPRGSNNSPLHF.

The chain employs TRBV12-5 and TRBJ2-2; D gene ambiguous. The germline V gene has CDR1 LGHNT and CDR2 FRNRAP. The CDR3 is 15 amino acids. V lost 3 bases to trimming and J lost 3 bases, with 11 bases between them. In DNA, the CDR3 is TGTGCTAGTGGTTTCGTCCTGGGTGACACCGGGGAGCTGTTTTTT. It encodes CASGFVLGDTGELFF.

CDR3 loop: CASSLRQGILLAGELFF. In DNA form, the CDR3 reads TGTGCCAGCAGCTTGCGTCAGGGGATTTTATTAGCCGGGGAGCTGTTTTTT. The chain is built from TRBV5-4 and TRBJ2-2; TRBD1 is a possible D gene (6 bases). The ends were cut back, 1 base at V and 6 bases at J, with 19 bases in the middle. The CDR3 is 17 amino acids. Germline lookup yields CDR1 SGHNT and CDR2 YYREEE (reference sequence).

This chain connects TRBV6-4 to TRBJ2-3; D uncertain. CDR1 MRHNA and CDR2 SNTAGT come from the germline V gene. The CDR3 consists of 14 residues. V lost 0 bases and J 1 base, leaving 5 bases between the germline ends. CDR3 loop: CASSDSQGTDTQYF. DNA of the CDR3: TGTGCCAGCAGTGACTCCCAGGGCACAGATACGCAGTATTTT.

The V and J genes are TRBV11-2 and TRBJ1-5, with a tentative D call TRBD1 (5 bases). Per germline, CDR1 SGHAT and CDR2 FQNNGV. V lost 3 bases to trimming and J lost 4 bases, with 10 bases between them. The CDR3 sequence is 14 residues long. CDR3 loop: CASSFRAGNQPQHF. The DNA of the CDR3 is TGTGCCAGCAGCTTCAGGGCGGGGAATCAGCCCCAGCATTTT.

The V gene is TRBV7-9, the J gene TRBJ1-3; D remains unclear. The germline CDR1 and CDR2 sequences are SEHNR and FQNEAQ (reference sequence). With 5 bases removed from V and 0 bases from J, the gap between germline ends came to 11 bases. The CDR3 has 15 amino acids. The CDR3 region is CASSPSVVSGNTIYF. The DNA of the CDR3 is TGTGCCAGCAGCCCAAGTGTAGTCTCTGGAAACACCATATATTTT.

The chain is built from TRBV30 and TRBJ2-1; 10 bases are a match to TRBD1. This CDR3 has 16 amino acids. The germline V gene has CDR1 GTSNPN and CDR2 SVGIG (reference sequence). V was clipped by 5 bases and J by 1 base; unmatched bases: 8. DNA for the CDR3: TGTGCCTGGCTCCCTCGACAGGGGGCATCCTACAATGAGCAGTTCTTC. This codes for CAWLPRQGASYNEQFF. Together with reference TRBV30 and TRBJ2-1, the CDR3 gives the full variable domain: SQTIHQWPATLVQPVGSPLSLECTVEGTSNPNLYWYRQAAGRGLQLLFYSVGIGQISSEVPQNLSASRPQDRQFILSSKKLLLSDSGFYLCAWLPRQGASYNEQFFGPGTRLTVL.

The chain couples TRBV30 to TRBJ2-5; maybe TRBD2 (5 bases). CDR3 length equals 14 residues. Trimming cost V 2 bases and J 4 bases, with 14 bases left between them. Germline V CDR1 and CDR2: GTSNPN, SVGIG (reference sequence). The CDR3 sequence: CAWSTGSRGETQYF. CDR3 coding DNA: TGTGCCTGGAGTACGGGGTCCCGGGGAGAGACCCAGTACTTC. The full variable domain, with the rest looked up from reference TRBV30 and TRBJ2-5, is SQTIHQWPATLVQPVGSPLSLECTVEGTSNPNLYWYRQAAGRGLQLLFYSVGIGQISSEVPQNLSASRPQDRQFILSSKKLLLSDSGFYLCAWSTGSRGETQYFGPGTRLLVL.

This clonotype is categorized as medium-sized. V and J are TRBV29-1 and TRBJ1-2; 11 bases agree with TRBD1. This CDR3 is 14 amino acids long. The ends lost 6 bases at V and 3 bases at J; junction bases unmatched: 6. Germline CDR1 SQVTM, CDR2 ANQGSEA. CDR3 sequence: CSVYGQGADYGYTF. The DNA of the CDR3 is TGCAGCGTCTACGGACAGGGGGCAGACTATGGCTACACCTTC. Together with reference TRBV29-1 and TRBJ1-2, the CDR3 gives the full variable domain: SAVISQKPSRDICQRGTSLTIQCQVDSQVTMMFWYRQQPGQSLTLIATANQGSEATYESGFVIDKFPISRPNLTFSTLTVSNMSPEDSSIYLCSVYGQGADYGYTFGSGTRLTVV.

This clonotype turned up a few times. The chain is built from TRBV28 and TRBJ1-2; TRBD1 agrees at 7 bases. Per germline, CDR1 MDHEN and CDR2 SYDVKM. Unmatched junction bases numbered 9, after V lost 3 bases and J lost 8 bases. There are 14 residues in the CDR3. In DNA, the CDR3 is TGTGCCAGCAGTTTGGACAGGACGGCGTCCGGCTACACCTTC. Protein product: CASSLDRTASGYTF.

V and J are TRBV6-5 and TRBJ1-2, with D possibly matching TRBD1 (6 bases). The V gene's germline CDR1 is MNHEY and CDR2 SVGAGI. Trimming shortened V by 5 bases and J by 8 bases, and 21 bases separated the two germline ends. The CDR3 length is 15 residues. The CDR3 coding sequence is TGTGCCAGCAGTAAAACCCAACAGGGAAGAAGCGGCTACACCTTC. It codes for CASSKTQQGRSGYTF.

This clonotype occurred a few times. The V and J genes are TRBV19 and TRBJ1-4; D is perhaps TRBD1 (6 bases). CDR3 size: 13 residues. Germline V gene sequence: CDR1 LNHDA, CDR2 SQIVND (reference sequence). Trimming shortened V by 4 bases and J by 5 bases, and 8 bases separated the two germline ends. The CDR3 reads CASSNRENEKLFF. The CDR3, as DNA: TGTGCCAGTAGTAACAGGGAGAATGAAAAACTGTTTTTT.

The rearrangement uses TRBV6-5 and TRBJ1-1; 9 positions agree with TRBD1. V lost 6 bases to trimming and J lost 8 bases; unmatched junction nucleotides: 7. Germline V gives CDR1 MNHEY, CDR2 SVGAGI. The CDR3 contains 13 residues. The CDR3 sequence: CASRGDRAGEAFF. As DNA, the CDR3 is TGTGCCAGCAGGGGGGACAGGGCGGGGGAAGCTTTCTTT.